Described below is a single T cell receptor beta chain sequence and its context. The specificity of this receptor is unknown. No clone much larger than this one lies a single base away; base qualities are absent. The immunoSEQ Assay, a bias-controlled multiplex PCR, was used to amplify TCRbeta CDR3 regions from genomic DNA. The source study handled its data this way. The number of nucleated cells in each sample was estimated by amplification of reference gene primers within the assay. To quantify the absolute abundance of each unique TCRbeta CDR3 rearrangement, sequence reads were collapsed and filtered. For each sample, productive Simpson clonality was calculated by taking the square root of Simpson's diversity index across productive rearrangements. TCRdb stores this immuneACCESS table with in-frame sequences only. Part of the clones is absent; in the studies checked, under half of the shortfall reflects unresolved V genes, and no reason is known for the rest. That table supplies the V and J calls and clone size; D and trimming were determined from the DNA. This sample lists 150,000 to 200,000 clones; around 85% were detected once. Around 4.6% of the sample lies in the top ten.

The collaborating institutions used their own protocols to collect whole blood in K2EDTA tubes. Collaborator samples were shipped for TCRbeta analysis as frozen whole blood, isolated PBMCs, or DNA extracted from either sample type. The source of the sample is a study of blood T cell repertoires in COVID-19 (dated by TCRdb to the early 2020s). Regarding the study in general: The collaborator samples originated in the United States, Italy and Spain and spanned the acute and convalescent phases of COVID-19. The material from the prospective study consisted of cDNA or gDNA derived from T cells, B-cell-depleted T cells, or PBMCs. The dataset comprised deeply sampled blood TCRbeta repertoires from subjects exposed to, actively infected with, or recovered from COVID-19. A de-identified subject ID, COVID-19 status, age in years and sex were almost always included in the sample metadata. The repertoires were released in a freely available public database meant as a resource for research on the immune response to SARS-CoV-2. Samples were obtained from the ongoing ImmuneRACE study (first 160 participants) and from 1,254 subjects provided by 6 global collaborators. Where available, HLA class I and class II types were taken from metadata supplied by the sample provider and were not determined by assay-based typing. What the study reported, not specific to this receptor: The amount of clinical and demographic metadata varied by source and participant and was provided uncurated.

Between the V and J ends, shortened by 6 bases and 5 bases respectively, the junction contains 10 bases. CDR1 and CDR2 were assigned from the germline V gene (reference sequence) as DFQATT and SNEGSKA. Measured from the cysteine to the phenylalanine, the CDR3 is 11 residues long. Solely the CDR3 DNA is kept, with 33 bases framed from the first base. The sample consisted of peripheral blood. Here the chain combines TRBV20-1 and TRBJ1-2; too little of a D gene remains to name it. This TCR was sampled from a human donor in a cohort sampled during active COVID-19. CDR3 region: CSAPWAYGYTF. The nucleotide sequence reads TGCAGTGCCCCCTGGGCATATGGCTACACCTTC.